This TCR beta chain was recorded in a study of OX40 agonist ivuxolimab in advanced cancers. Looking at the study overall: Melanoma, hepatocellular carcinoma, head and neck or renal cell cancer occurred in dose-escalation patients. The eligibility criteria allowed prior anti-PD-1, anti-PD-L1 or anti-CTLA-4 therapy, and 40% had some.

Trimming removed 4 bases from V and 2 bases from J, with 14 bases in between. Germline assignment: CDR1 SGHRS and CDR2 YFSETQ. This CDR3 has 15 amino acids. Samples of blood were obtained at baseline, on cycle 4 day 1, and on cycle 7 day 1. This table comes from immunoSEQ multiplex PCR, and its TCRdb copy is limited to in-frame clones, with some not included. The repertoire includes tens of thousands of clones, 85% to 90% of them detected once, and roughly 0.9% sits in the top ten. The V call is TRBV5-1, the J call TRBJ2-3; possible D gene TRBD2, 7 bases. Specimen: CD4+ or CD8+ T cells sorted from blood, collected in a trial of the OX40 agonist ivuxolimab. The origin of this receptor is an adult with an advanced solid tumor such as melanoma, head and neck, liver or kidney cancer. The DNA of the CDR3 is TGCGCCAGCAGCACACAGGGACTACCCACAGATACGCAGTATTTT. This codes for CASSTQGLPTDTQYF.